This T cell receptor beta chain was recorded in a study of T-cell reconstitution after alpha-beta-depleted transplantation in children. Notes on the study in general: About two months after transplant, alpha-beta T cells reportedly came from several hundred expanded graft clones.

A few counts support this clonotype. What it binds is not known. Unique molecular identifiers were incorporated into the prepared TCRbeta library. A single record per CDR3 protein comes from TCRdb applying MiXCR to the PCR reads. In the table there are fewer than 550,000 distinct CDR3 sequences, over 10% of which are singletons. The CDR3 runs to 13 residues. The germline gives CDR1 LNHDA, CDR2 SQIVND (reference sequence). V gave up 3 bases and J gave up 7 bases, with 10 bases separating them. V usage is TRBV19 and J usage is TRBJ2-1; the D gene could be TRBD1 or TRBD2 (6 bases each). This receptor was taken from a female patient between 2 and 15 years old who had a stem cell transplant for aplastic anemia, so the T cells may come from the graft donor. Sequencing used PBMCs, mostly from graft donor cells, obtained 180 days after TCRalphabeta/CD19-depleted stem cell transplant. CDR3 bases: TGTGCCAGTAGTATTCAAGGGGGGAATGAGCAGTTCTTC. Amino acid sequence: CASSIQGGNEQFF.